What follows is one TCR beta chain and its context. As yet, its antigen is unknown. The entry originates in a study of T cell responses to AZD1222 COVID-19 vaccine. Study findings and constraints: Donors skewed white British and female; clonal diversity was possibly underestimated. Variant regions that are unmutated are reportedly the target of nearly half of spike-specific TCRs.

In germline, CDR1 is MGHRA, CDR2 YSYEKL. The CDR3 is 15 amino acids. The germline V and J ends were trimmed by 4 bases and 0 bases, with 9 bases remaining between them. Measured with immunoSEQ multiplex PCR; TCRdb has only the in-frame clones, and not every one. The table has about 170,000 clones, roughly 90% seen once. Sequencing was performed on peripheral blood, taken on day 0 of AZD1222 vaccination. The rearrangement joins TRBV4-1 to TRBJ1-4; no clear D. This sequence was found in an adult in good health. Here the CDR3 reads CASSLFIATNEKLFF. Here the CDR3 DNA reads TGCGCCAGCAGCCTCTTCATAGCAACTAATGAAAAACTGTTTTTT.